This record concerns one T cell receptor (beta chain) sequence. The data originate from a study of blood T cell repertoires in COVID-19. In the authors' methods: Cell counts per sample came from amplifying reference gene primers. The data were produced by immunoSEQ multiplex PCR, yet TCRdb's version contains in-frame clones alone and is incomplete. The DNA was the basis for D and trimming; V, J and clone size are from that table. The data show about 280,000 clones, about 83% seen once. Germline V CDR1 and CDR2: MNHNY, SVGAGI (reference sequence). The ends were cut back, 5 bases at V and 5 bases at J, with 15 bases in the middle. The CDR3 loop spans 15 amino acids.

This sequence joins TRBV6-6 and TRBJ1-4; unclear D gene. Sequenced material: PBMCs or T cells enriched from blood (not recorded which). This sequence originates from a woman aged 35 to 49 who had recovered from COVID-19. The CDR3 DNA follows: TGTGCCAGCAGTAACGGAGCAGAAACAAATGAAAAACTGTTTTTT. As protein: CASSNGAETNEKLFF.